What follows are 3 T cell receptor beta chains derived from one specimen sequenced in a study of T cells in Graves' hyperthyroidism and ophthalmopathy. Amplified TCR beta CDR3 regions derived from RNA transcripts. The primer set for the first-round RT-PCR of the TCR CDR3 was HTBI. In TCRdb, the multiplex PCR reads were re-called with MiXCR into one record per CDR3 protein. The repertoire includes 660,000 or so distinct CDR3 sequences, 45% of them detected once, and roughly 7.2% sits in the top ten. The sample comprised peripheral blood or thyroid tissue (not recorded which). These receptor sequences come from an adult man with Graves' disease, either hyperthyroidism or ophthalmopathy (not recorded which).

This chain joins TRBV7-2 and TRBJ1-6; no firm D call. Between the trimmed V and J ends, which lost 0 bases and 8 bases, there was a span of 8 bases. The CDR3 extends over 14 amino acids. Germline V lookup: CDR1 SGHTA, CDR2 FQGNSA. The CDR3 region has the DNA TGTGCCAGCAGCTTAGCGGGAATCGATTCACCCCTCCACTTT. This codes for CASSLAGIDSPLHF. The variable domain in full, completed from reference TRBV7-2 and TRBJ1-6, reads GAGVSQSPSNKVTEKGKDVELRCDPISGHTALYWYRQSLGQGLEFLIYFQGNSAPDKSGLPSDRFSAERTGGSVSTLTIQRTQQEDSAVYLCASSLAGIDSPLHFGNGTRLTVT.

This rearrangement joins TRBV19 to TRBJ2-2; 8 positions match TRBD1. Germline V CDR1 and CDR2: LNHDA, SQIVND (reference sequence). The length of the CDR3 is 16 residues. V lost 8 bases and J lost 1; bases outside the gene matches: 9. For the CDR3, the DNA is TGTGCCAGTGATCGGAGGGGACAGGTGAACACCGGGGAGCTGTTTTTT. Protein product: CASDRRGQVNTGELFF.

This clonotype was seen a few times. V gene TRBV2 combines with J gene TRBJ1-2, with 7 bases identical to TRBD1. Looked up from germline, CDR1 is SNHLY and CDR2 is FYNNEI. J gave up 3 bases and V 5 bases, and 6 bases lay outside the gene matches. This CDR3 contains 14 residues. The CDR3 is CASSNRQGHYGYTF. In nucleotides, the CDR3 is TGTGCCAGCAGTAACCGACAGGGCCACTATGGCTACACCTTC.